This TCR beta chain was retrieved from a study of blood T cells in healthy people across ages. Study-level points and caveats: There was no known CMV status for donors, so expanded clonotype changes were possibly confounded. Naive CD4+ cell counts and diversity both ran higher in long-lived than in aged donors.

Isolation yielded PBMCs, at least 7 million per sample, in every case. CDR1 is MNHEY, CDR2 SVGEGT, per germline. Trimming pared 8 bases from V and 15 bases from J, leaving 26 bases between. The CDR3 runs 15 residues. With a J-beta primer mix and a sample-barcoded 5' primer, a second PCR ran about 7 to 11 cycles. Using its own MiXCR run on the 5' RACE reads, TCRdb lists one record per CDR3 protein. The sample consists of about 690,000 distinct CDR3 sequences, 35% to 50% of them appearing once. Notes on this clonotype: The antigen is not known.

Sequenced: blood. The V call is TRBV6-2 or TRBV6-3, the J call TRBJ2-6; D tentatively reads TRBD1 or TRBD2 (5 bases each). This receptor was identified in a man older than 75 in good health. The CDR3 DNA reads as TGTGCCAGCGAGGGGACGGCCTCCCAAGTGAGGGACCTGACTTTC. The encoded protein is CASEGTASQVRDLTF.